Following are 9 T cell receptor beta chains from one sample sequenced in a study of cytomegalovirus exposure and HLA in healthy donors. 13 Jbeta primers and 60 Vbeta primers were used for the PCR. Repertoires were generated with immunoSEQ multiplex PCR, while TCRdb's copy carries only in-frame clones and drops some. The sample lists about 170,000 clones, almost 75% occurring once. Sequenced sample: PBMCs. Receptors originate from a woman in her late teens or twenties in good health and CMV-seropositive.

The rearrangement joins TRBV5-1 to TRBJ1-2, with TRBD1 identical over 7 bases. Per germline, CDR1 SGHRS and CDR2 YFSETQ. Trimming took 0 bases from V and 3 from J; bases not matched to a gene: 5. The length of the CDR3 is 15 residues. The CDR3 bases are TGCGCCAGCAGCTTGGATTACCAGGGGGACTATGGCTACACCTTC. Translating it yields CASSLDYQGDYGYTF. The whole variable domain, remainder taken from reference TRBV5-1 and TRBJ1-2, is KAGVTQTPRYLIKTRGQQVTLSCSPISGHRSVSWYQQTPGQGLQFLFEYFSETQRNKGNFPGRFSGRQFSNSRSEMNVSTLELGDSALYLCASSLDYQGDYGYTFGSGTRLTVV.

Only a few counts were recorded for this clone. The chain recombines TRBV15 with TRBJ1-1; TRBD1 is a possible D gene (6 bases). Trimming took off 3 bases at V and 7 bases at J, with 18 bases between the two ends. The CDR3 is 15 amino acids. CDR1 is LNHNV and CDR2 is YYDKDF in the germline V gene (reference sequence). CDR3 in amino acids: CATSRGGGGYIEAFF. The CDR3, as DNA: TGTGCCACCAGCAGGGGGGGAGGGGGTTATATTGAAGCTTTCTTT.

The J gene is TRBJ2-3, the V gene TRBV5-1, with D tentatively TRBD1 (5 bases). Germline CDR1 reads SGHRS; CDR2 reads YFSETQ. V dropped 0 bases and J dropped 6 bases, with 5 bases sitting between them. The CDR3 runs to 12 residues. Written as DNA, the CDR3 is TGCGCCAGCAGCTTGGAGGGGGATACGCAGTATTTT. Its translation: CASSLEGDTQYF.

This clone was seen a handful of times. The chain couples TRBV11-2 to TRBJ1-3; TRBD1 matches at 8 bases. V was pared by 5 bases and J by 4 bases, with 4 bases of the junction left unmatched. Germline V gene sequence: CDR1 SGHAT, CDR2 FQNNGV. The CDR3 extends over 14 amino acids. Written as DNA, the CDR3 is TGTGCCAGCAGCACCAGGACAGGGGGAAACACCATATATTTT. Protein product: CASSTRTGGNTIYF.

The rearrangement links TRBV27 to TRBJ2-7; D possibly corresponds to TRBD2 (6 bases). The V gene's germline CDR1 is MNHEY and CDR2 SMNVEV (reference sequence). V lost 6 bases to trimming and J lost 6 bases, with 18 bases between them. The CDR3 consists of 14 residues. The DNA of the CDR3 is TGTGCCAGCAGGGGACTCGAGGCAGAGAGCGAGCAGTACTTC. It specifies CASRGLEAESEQYF.

The V gene is TRBV29-1, the J gene TRBJ2-1, with 14 nucleotides matching TRBD2. With V trimmed by 6 bases and J by 0 bases, 16 bases remained unmatched. In germline, CDR1 is SQVTM, CDR2 ANQGSEA. The CDR3 covers 20 residues. CDR3 sequence (DNA): TGCAGCGTGATCCCCTCTCCGGGACTAGCGGGGGACCTCTCCTACAATGAGCAGTTCTTC. Its translation is CSVIPSPGLAGDLSYNEQFF.

V is TRBV7-6 and J is TRBJ1-2; TRBD1 might be the D (5 bases). CDR3 size: 13 residues. Trimming took 5 bases from V and 7 from J, leaving 14 bases between them. The germline gives CDR1 SGHVS, CDR2 FNYEAQ. The CDR3 loop is CASSPGGLGGYTF. The CDR3 region has the DNA TGTGCCAGCAGCCCCGGGGGGTTGGGTGGCTACACCTTC.

The rearrangement uses TRBV6-5 and TRBJ2-7; 7 positions agree with TRBD1. CDR1 and CDR2 from the germline V gene are MNHEY and SVGAGI. V lost 4 bases to trimming and J lost 0 bases; unmatched junction nucleotides: 3. The CDR3 sequence is 14 residues long. In nucleotides, the CDR3 is TGTGCCAGCAGTTGGGGACAGAGCTCCTACGAGCAGTACTTC. Translated: CASSWGQSSYEQYF.

The chain combines TRBV5-6 with TRBJ1-2; D gene ambiguous. CDR3 length: 14 amino acids. The germline V gene has CDR1 SGHDT and CDR2 YYEEEE. V lost 1 base to trimming and J lost 2 bases, with 9 bases between them. In DNA, the CDR3 is TGTGCCAGCAGCTTGAGGGAGACGAACTATGGCTACACCTTC. Amino acids: CASSLRETNYGYTF.